This T cell receptor (beta chain) is from a study of blood T cell repertoires in COVID-19. Study-level background: Whether acute or convalescent, the COVID-19 samples came from the United States, Italy and Spain. Sources were T cells, B-cell-depleted T cells, or PBMCs; the material itself was cDNA or gDNA.

CDR1 and CDR2 from the germline V gene are SGDLS and YYNGEE. The CDR3 has 13 amino acids. Germline trimming cut 5 bases from V and 3 bases from J; bases unmatched to any gene: 4. Authors' methods: Cell counts per sample came from amplifying reference gene primers. Assay used: immunoSEQ multiplex PCR; TCRdb lists only in-frame clones, some missing. V, J and clone size reflect that table, while D and trimming were determined from the DNA. The repertoire holds about 330,000 clones, with about 82% as singletons. The source of this sequence is a human donor in a cohort sampled during active COVID-19. Sequenced sample: peripheral blood. The chain is built from TRBV9 and TRBJ1-2; TRBD1 aligns across 7 bases. The CDR3 sequence: CASRATGDYGYTF. The CDR3 region has the DNA TGTGCCAGCAGGGCTACAGGGGACTATGGCTACACCTTC. The variable domain in full, with the rest retrieved from reference TRBV9 and TRBJ1-2, is DSGVTQTPKHLITATGQRVTLRCSPRSGDLSVYWYQQSLDQGLQFLIQYYNGEERAKGNILERFSAQQFPDLHSELNLSSLELGDSALYFCASRATGDYGYTFGSGTRLTVV.